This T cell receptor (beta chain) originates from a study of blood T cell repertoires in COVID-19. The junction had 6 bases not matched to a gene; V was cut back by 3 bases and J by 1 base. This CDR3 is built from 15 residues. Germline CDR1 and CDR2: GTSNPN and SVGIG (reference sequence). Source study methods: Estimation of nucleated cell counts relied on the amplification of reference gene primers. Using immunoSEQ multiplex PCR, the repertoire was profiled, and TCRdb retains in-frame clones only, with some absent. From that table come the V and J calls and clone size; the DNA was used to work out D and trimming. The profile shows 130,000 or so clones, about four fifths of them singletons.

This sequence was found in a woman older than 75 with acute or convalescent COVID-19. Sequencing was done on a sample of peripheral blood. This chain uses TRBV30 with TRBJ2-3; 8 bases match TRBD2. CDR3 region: CAWRAGGGRTDTQYF. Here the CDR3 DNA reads TGTGCCTGGAGGGCCGGCGGGGGGCGCACAGATACGCAGTATTTT.